The 32 T cell receptor beta chains presented below share a single source sample, sequenced in a study of blood T cells in healthy people across ages (dated by TCRdb to the mid-2010s). Receptor libraries were prepared by 5' RACE. The sample was run on an Illumina HiSeq 2500. A second PCR of roughly 7 to 11 cycles was performed with a sample-barcoded 5' primer and a J-beta primer mix. The public reads were reanalyzed by TCRdb: fastp trimming at Q25, MiXCR alignment, in-frame beta chains only. Duplicate CDR3 protein sequences are folded into a single record with the most common DNA and genes. For this sample the table gives some 900,000 distinct CDR3 sequences, of which under 50% were detected only once. Clones ranked in the top ten supply around 15% of the sample. The sample taken for sequencing was blood. The receptors were sampled from a young man in good health.

Comment on this clonotype: Germline and junction disagree at one end, which may indicate a read error. The J gene is TRBJ1-5, the V gene TRBV3-1; 7 positions match TRBD1. The length of the CDR3 is 14 residues. Germline V gene data show CDR1 as LGHDT and CDR2 as YNNKEL (reference sequence). The CDR3 region has the DNA TGTGCCAGCAACCAAGGGGGCTTGGTTCAGCCCCAGCATTTT. It codes for CASNQGGLVQPQHF.

This clonotype came up once. The chain combines TRBV6-1 with TRBJ2-3; D remains unclear. Germline V lookup: CDR1 MNHNS, CDR2 SASEGT. The CDR3 covers 16 residues. V lost 0 bases, J lost 4 bases, and 14 bases lay in between. The CDR3 reads CASSEASRGRADTQYF. The CDR3 DNA follows: TGTGCCAGCAGTGAAGCAAGTAGAGGTCGGGCAGATACGCAGTATTTT.

This chain links TRBV20-1 with TRBJ2-7; 9 nucleotides agree with TRBD2. The germline V gene has CDR1 DFQATT and CDR2 SNEGSKA (reference sequence). This CDR3 comprises 14 residues. The ends lost 6 bases at V and 3 bases at J; junction bases unmatched: 9. The CDR3 loop is CSANDLAGNYEQYF. The CDR3 bases are TGCAGTGCCAACGATCTAGCGGGAAACTACGAGCAGTACTTC.

Only a few counts were recorded for this clonotype. This sequence joins TRBV6-1 and TRBJ1-1; TRBD1 is a possible D gene (6 bases). The CDR3 is 15 amino acids. Germline-derived CDR1 and CDR2 are MNHNS and SASEGT. Trimming removed 0 bases from V and 1 base from J, with 9 bases in between. The CDR3 loop is CASSEAGRGNTEAFF. For the CDR3, the DNA is TGTGCCAGCAGTGAAGCTGGCAGGGGGAACACTGAAGCTTTCTTT.

The chain carries TRBV10-3 and TRBJ2-1; D is possibly TRBD2 (6 bases). The CDR3 consists of 16 residues. Germline loops: CDR1 ENHRY, CDR2 SYGVKD. Trimming stripped 0 bases from V and 5 bases from J, with 14 bases between. CDR3: CAISESSAGGHNEQFF. The CDR3 DNA follows: TGTGCCATCAGTGAGTCATCCGCCGGAGGGCACAATGAGCAGTTCTTC.

The chain employs TRBV7-9 and TRBJ1-6; D gene ambiguous. The CDR3 has 13 residues. Germline V lookup: CDR1 SEHNR, CDR2 FQNEAQ (reference sequence). With 5 bases removed from V and 8 bases from J, the gap between germline ends came to 10 bases. The CDR3 bases are TGTGCCAGCAGCGCGGCCTGGGATTCACCCCTCCACTTT. Translating gives CASSAAWDSPLHF. Filled out from reference TRBV7-9 and TRBJ1-6, the complete variable domain reads DTGVSQNPRHKITKRGQNVTFRCDPISEHNRLYWYRQTLGQGPEFLTYFQNEAQLEKSRLLSDRFSAERPKGSFSTLEIQRTEQGDSAMYLCASSAAWDSPLHFGNGTRLTVT.

For this clonotype: At one end the junction does not follow the germline gene, possibly because of a read error. The chain recombines TRBV12-3 or TRBV12-4 with TRBJ2-1; 11 bases agree with TRBD2. The CDR3 sequence is 15 residues long. CDR3 residues: CTSSLGLAGVYEQFF. In DNA form, the CDR3 reads TGTACCAGCAGTCTAGGACTAGCGGGCGTTTATGAGCAGTTCTTC.

V gene TRBV7-9 combines with J gene TRBJ1-2; D is perhaps TRBD1 (6 bases). The germline CDR1 and CDR2 sequences are SEHNR and FQNEAQ (reference sequence). V was clipped by 5 bases and J by 4 bases, with 17 bases between them. CDR3 length: 15 amino acids. Here the CDR3 DNA reads TGTGCCAGCAGCCCGAACGCGGGGGGCATCTATGGCTACACCTTC. It encodes CASSPNAGGIYGYTF. The whole variable domain, remainder taken from reference TRBV7-9 and TRBJ1-2, is DTGVSQNPRHKITKRGQNVTFRCDPISEHNRLYWYRQTLGQGPEFLTYFQNEAQLEKSRLLSDRFSAERPKGSFSTLEIQRTEQGDSAMYLCASSPNAGGIYGYTFGSGTRLTVV.

The chain has TRBV5-1 and TRBJ2-3; D unresolved. Trimming removed 4 bases at V and 0 bases at J, with 15 bases between. The CDR3 consists of 16 residues. Germline values: CDR1 SGHRS, CDR2 YFSETQ. The CDR3, as DNA: TGCGCCAGCAGCCCGATCAGTACCCTCAGCACAGATACGCAGTATTTT. Translating it yields CASSPISTLSTDTQYF.

The table lists this clonotype with a few counts. This sequence joins TRBV24-1 and TRBJ2-7; D unresolved. Trimming pared 2 bases from V and 4 bases from J, leaving 20 bases between. The length of the CDR3 is 17 residues. The germline V gene encodes CDR1 KGHDR and CDR2 SFDVKD. This chain's CDR3 is CATSDSGPTDGAYEQYF. In nucleotides, the CDR3 is TGTGCCACCAGTGATTCCGGACCCACTGACGGCGCTTACGAGCAGTACTTC.

In this sample, this clonotype turned up a few times. The chain has TRBV9 and TRBJ2-1; maybe TRBD1 (5 bases). V lost 3 bases to trimming and J lost 9 bases, with 10 bases between them. CDR1 is SGDLS and CDR2 is YYNGEE in the germline V gene. This CDR3 is 12 amino acids long. DNA of the CDR3: TGTGCCAGCAGCGGCCAGGGCACTGAGCAGTTCTTC. Protein sequence: CASSGQGTEQFF.

This sequence joins TRBV7-9 and TRBJ2-3, with 7 bases that match TRBD1. This CDR3 contains 13 residues. CDR1 is SEHNR, CDR2 FQNEAQ, per germline (reference sequence). Unmatched junction bases numbered 7, after V lost 5 bases and J lost 8 bases. The CDR3 here is CASSPPDRRTQYF. DNA of the CDR3: TGTGCCAGCAGCCCCCCGGACAGGCGTACGCAGTATTTT.

The chain carries TRBV29-1 and TRBJ2-1; D is perhaps TRBD2 (6 bases). The V end was cut by 7 bases, the J end by 8 bases, with 15 bases between. This CDR3 region has 12 residues. CDR1 SQVTM and CDR2 ANQGSEA come from the germline V gene. CDR3 protein: CSARGGSHEQFF. Written as DNA, the CDR3 is TGCAGCGCCCGAGGAGGGAGCCATGAGCAGTTCTTC.

There are a few counts of this clonotype. The rearrangement joins TRBV6-5 to TRBJ1-4, with D possibly TRBD1 on 5 matching bases. This CDR3 has 13 amino acids. V lost 2 bases and J lost 4, with 5 bases in between. Germline V CDR1 and CDR2: MNHEY, SVGAGI. CDR3 protein: CASSYRGNEKLFF. The CDR3 DNA follows: TGTGCCAGCAGTTACAGGGGTAATGAAAAACTGTTTTTT.

The V and J genes are TRBV27 and TRBJ1-6, with D maybe TRBD1 (5 bases). Germline V gene data show CDR1 as MNHEY and CDR2 as SMNVEV (reference sequence). Trimming left V 2 bases short and J 2 bases short, with 10 bases between. The CDR3 spans 16 residues. In DNA, the CDR3 is TGTGCCAGCAGTTTAAGGCCGGGACCCTATAATTCACCCCTCCACTTT. It encodes CASSLRPGPYNSPLHF.

In this sample, this clonotype turned up a few times. This chain uses TRBV6-5 with TRBJ2-5, with a weak D call TRBD1 (5 bases). Trimming cost V 0 bases and J 5 bases, with 13 bases left between them. Germline values: CDR1 MNHEY, CDR2 SVGAGI. The CDR3 loop spans 15 amino acids. CDR3 DNA: TGTGCCAGCAGTTACTCGGACCCCTCAGGGGAGACCCAGTACTTC. This sequence encodes CASSYSDPSGETQYF.

This clonotype appeared a few times. The chain links TRBV5-1 to TRBJ2-1; 7 bases fit TRBD2. The CDR3 loop spans 15 amino acids. J gave up 3 bases and V 3 bases, and 6 bases lay outside the gene matches. Germline V CDR1 and CDR2: SGHRS, YFSETQ. This chain's CDR3 is CASSWVKRDYNEQFF. The DNA for the CDR3 is TGCGCCAGCAGCTGGGTGAAGCGGGACTACAATGAGCAGTTCTTC.

This clonotype was counted between two and nine times. The genes are TRBV20-1 and TRBJ1-4; a possible D gene is TRBD1 (5 bases). Germline CDR1 is DFQATT and CDR2 is SNEGSKA (reference sequence). V lost 0 bases and J 0 bases, leaving 11 bases between the germline ends. The CDR3 is 16 residues long. DNA of the CDR3: TGCAGTGCTAGAGATATAGCGGGGCCAACTAATGAAAAACTGTTTTTT. Protein: CSARDIAGPTNEKLFF.

This clonotype was counted only a few times. The chain couples TRBV9 to TRBJ1-2, with a weak D call TRBD1 (5 bases). Trimming removed 3 bases from V and 7 bases from J, with 10 bases in between. The CDR3 spans 12 residues. In germline, CDR1 is SGDLS, CDR2 YYNGEE. Here the CDR3 reads CASSGQGFGYTF. The CDR3 coding sequence is TGTGCCAGCAGCGGGCAGGGTTTTGGCTACACCTTC.

The CDR3 protein is CASSYSGGTQYF. The CDR3 coding sequence is TGTGCCAGCAGTTACTCGGGCGGTACGCAGTATTTT. The chain combines TRBV6-5 with TRBJ2-3; D not resolved. Germline lookup yields CDR1 MNHEY and CDR2 SVGAGI. V was shortened by 0 bases and J by 8 bases, with 6 bases between the two germline ends. The CDR3 covers 12 residues.

This clonotype has a handful of counts. CDR3: CASSRTGQNEQFF. DNA of the CDR3: TGTGCCAGCAGTCGGACAGGGCAAAATGAGCAGTTCTTC. The genes are TRBV12-3 or TRBV12-4 and TRBJ2-1; 8 nucleotides line up with TRBD1. The CDR3 is 13 residues long. Trimming took 5 bases from V and 7 from J; bases not matched to a gene: 4.

The chain links TRBV4-3 to TRBJ1-2; tentatively, D is TRBD1 (6 bases). The germline V gene has CDR1 LGHNA and CDR2 YSLEER. This CDR3 has 13 amino acids. Trimming cost V 4 bases and J 3 bases, with 9 bases left between them. The DNA for the CDR3 is TGCGCCAGCAGCCCCGACAGGTACTATGGCTACACCTTC. This sequence encodes CASSPDRYYGYTF.

The chain links TRBV5-1 to TRBJ2-1; D may correspond to TRBD1 or TRBD2 (5 bases each). The CDR3 contains 12 residues. Trimming removed 5 bases from V and 7 bases from J, with 10 bases in between. Germline V gene lookup returns CDR1 SGHRS and CDR2 YFSETQ. CDR3 coding DNA: TGCGCCAGCAGGTACTGGGGGAATGAGCAGTTCTTC. Translated: CASRYWGNEQFF.

The chain joins TRBV7-9 to TRBJ2-7, with D possibly matching TRBD1 (6 bases). The CDR3 sequence is 14 residues long. Trimming removed 3 bases at V and 1 base at J, with 10 bases between. Germline V lookup: CDR1 SEHNR, CDR2 FQNEAQ (reference sequence). The CDR3 DNA reads TGTGCCAGCAGCTTTGGGGACATTTCCTACGAGCAGTACTTC. This codes for CASSFGDISYEQYF.

This rearrangement joins TRBV6-2 or TRBV6-3 to TRBJ2-7; 7 nucleotides align to TRBD2. The CDR3 spans 15 residues. Germline CDR1 and CDR2: MNHEY and SVGEGT. With V trimmed by 4 bases and J by 2 bases, 8 bases remained unmatched. CDR3 residues: CASSSWDYGAYEQYF. The CDR3 DNA is TGTGCCAGCAGTTCCTGGGACTACGGAGCCTACGAGCAGTACTTC.

This rearrangement joins TRBV7-2 to TRBJ1-2, with 10 bases that match TRBD1. V lost 5 bases and J lost 4; bases outside the gene matches: 7. This CDR3 spans 15 amino acids. The germline V gene has CDR1 SGHTA and CDR2 FQGNSA. The CDR3 sequence is CASSPGQGEGYGYTF. In nucleotides, the CDR3 is TGTGCCAGCAGCCCAGGACAGGGGGAGGGCTATGGCTACACCTTC.

The chain has TRBV7-2 and TRBJ2-7; D call uncertain. Looked up from germline, CDR1 is SGHTA and CDR2 is FQGNSA. There are 13 residues in the CDR3. With 3 bases removed from V and 3 bases from J, the gap between germline ends came to 9 bases. The CDR3 DNA sequence: TGTGCCAGCAGCTTCCGTCCGGGCTACGAGCAGTACTTC. This translates into CASSFRPGYEQYF.

This sequence joins TRBV28 and TRBJ2-1; 9 nucleotides align to TRBD2. Germline V CDR1 and CDR2: MDHEN, SYDVKM. Unmatched junction bases numbered 7, after V lost 4 bases and J lost 0 bases. This CDR3 is 17 amino acids long. DNA for the CDR3: TGTGCCAGCAGTTCGGGACTAGCCTCGAGCTCCTACAATGAGCAGTTCTTC. It specifies CASSSGLASSSYNEQFF. The full variable domain, in which reference TRBV28 and TRBJ2-1 provide the parts outside the CDR3, is DVKVTQSSRYLVKRTGEKVFLECVQDMDHENMFWYRQDPGLGLRLIYFSYDVKMKEKGDIPEGYSVSREKKERFSLILESASTNQTSMYLCASSSGLASSSYNEQFFGPGTRLTVL.

The chain links TRBV4-2 to TRBJ2-1, with 13 bases lining up with TRBD2. V dropped 2 bases and J dropped 6; count of bases not matched to a gene: 4. The length of the CDR3 is 16 residues. Germline V lookup: CDR1 LGHNA, CDR2 YNFKEQ. The DNA for the CDR3 is TGTGCCAGCAGCCAAAAACTAGCGGGAGGGGCCAATGAGCAGTTCTTC. This codes for CASSQKLAGGANEQFF.

J is TRBJ2-3 and V is TRBV7-2, with D hard to call. Germline lookup yields CDR1 SGHTA and CDR2 FQGNSA. There are 15 residues in the CDR3. V was shortened by 4 bases and J by 1 base, with 12 bases between the two germline ends. The CDR3 bases are TGTGCCAGCAGCTACACACAGTTCGGCACAGATACGCAGTATTTT. Its translation is CASSYTQFGTDTQYF.

The chain combines TRBV24-1 with TRBJ1-2, with D unresolved. Germline-derived CDR1 and CDR2 are KGHDR and SFDVKD. The CDR3 length is 14 residues. Trimming left V 0 bases short and J 4 bases short, with 8 bases between. CDR3 nucleotide sequence: TGTGCCACCAGTGATTTGGCGAAAGGCTATGGCTACACCTTC. Its translation is CATSDLAKGYGYTF.

This sequence joins TRBV7-9 and TRBJ2-3; 10 bases fit TRBD1. V lost 6 bases to trimming and J lost 6 bases; unmatched junction nucleotides: 12. In germline, CDR1 is SEHNR, CDR2 FQNEAQ (reference sequence). The CDR3 is 16 residues long. The CDR3 is CASREPRDRGRDTQYF. DNA of the CDR3: TGTGCCAGCAGGGAGCCCAGGGACAGGGGAAGGGATACGCAGTATTTT.